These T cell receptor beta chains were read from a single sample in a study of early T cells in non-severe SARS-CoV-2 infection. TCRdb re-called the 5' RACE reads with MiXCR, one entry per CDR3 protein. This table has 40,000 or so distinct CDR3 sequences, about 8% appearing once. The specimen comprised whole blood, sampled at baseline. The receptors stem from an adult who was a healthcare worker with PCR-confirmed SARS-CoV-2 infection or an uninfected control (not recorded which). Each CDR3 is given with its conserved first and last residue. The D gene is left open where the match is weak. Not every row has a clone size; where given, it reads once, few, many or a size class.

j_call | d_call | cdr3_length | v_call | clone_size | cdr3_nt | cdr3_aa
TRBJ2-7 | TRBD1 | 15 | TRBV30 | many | TGTGCCTGGAGTGTGGGACAGGGGGCCGATTACGAGCAGTACTTC | CAWSVGQGADYEQYF
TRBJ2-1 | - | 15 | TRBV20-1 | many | TGCAGTGCTAGTCCCGAGGGACTCAGGGGCAATGAGCAGTTCTTC | CSASPEGLRGNEQFF
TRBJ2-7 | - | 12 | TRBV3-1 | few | TGTGCCAGCAGCCATTGGGGCAACGAGCAGTACTTC | CASSHWGNEQYF
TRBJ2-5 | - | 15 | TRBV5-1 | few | TGCGCCAGCAGCTTTTCGCAGCTCATGGAGGAGACCCAGTACTTC | CASSFSQLMEETQYF
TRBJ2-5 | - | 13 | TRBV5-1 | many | TGCGCCAGCAGCTTGTCTAGCGCAGAGACCCAGTACTTC | CASSLSSAETQYF
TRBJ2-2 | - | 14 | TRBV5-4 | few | TGTGCCAGCAGCTTGTATAGCAACACCGGGGAGCTGTTTTTT | CASSLYSNTGELFF
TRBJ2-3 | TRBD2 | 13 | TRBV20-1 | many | TGCAGTGCTAGAGGGCTAGCGGGAAATACGCAGTATTTT | CSARGLAGNTQYF
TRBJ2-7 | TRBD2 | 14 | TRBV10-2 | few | TGCGCCAGCAGTGAGCGACTAGCGGGGGGTGAGCAGTACTTC | CASSERLAGGEQYF
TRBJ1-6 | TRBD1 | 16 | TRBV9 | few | TGTGCCAGCAGCGTCGCAGGGGGCGCGGATAATTCACCCCTCCACTTT | CASSVAGGADNSPLHF
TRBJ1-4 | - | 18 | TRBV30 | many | TGTGCCTGGAGTGTATCGAAACAGTCGTCGTGGACTAATGAAAAACTGTTTTTT | CAWSVSKQSSWTNEKLFF
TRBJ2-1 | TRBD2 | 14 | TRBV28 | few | TGTGCCAGCATCCCTAGCGGGGGCCCATCTAAGCAGTTCTTC | CASIPSGGPSKQFF
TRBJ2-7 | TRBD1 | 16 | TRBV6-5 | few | TGTGCCAGCAGTTACTTACCGGGACAGGGTCCCTACGAGCAGTACTTC | CASSYLPGQGPYEQYF
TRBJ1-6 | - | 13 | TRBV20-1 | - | TGCAGTGCACTCGAAGATAGTAATTCACCCCTCCACTTT | CSALEDSNSPLHF
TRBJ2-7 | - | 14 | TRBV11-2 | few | TGTGCCAGCCAGGTCGGGACTTCCTCCTACGAGCAGTACTTC | CASQVGTSSYEQYF
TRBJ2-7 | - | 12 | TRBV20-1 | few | TGCAGTGCTAGCCAGACAGACTTCGAGCAGTACTTC | CSASQTDFEQYF
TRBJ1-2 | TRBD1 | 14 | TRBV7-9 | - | TGTGCCAGCAGCCAATCGACAGGGAGCTATGGCTACACCTTC | CASSQSTGSYGYTF